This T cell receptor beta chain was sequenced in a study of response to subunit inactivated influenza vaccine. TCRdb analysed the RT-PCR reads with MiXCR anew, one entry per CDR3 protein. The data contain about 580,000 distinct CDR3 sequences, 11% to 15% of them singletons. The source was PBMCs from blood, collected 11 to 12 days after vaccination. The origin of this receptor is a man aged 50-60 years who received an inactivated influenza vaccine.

This CDR3 is CASGSDSSDTQYF. CDR3 nucleotide sequence: TGTGCCAGCGGATCGGACAGCTCAGATACGCAGTATTTT. The J gene is TRBJ2-3, the V gene TRBV2; perhaps TRBD1 as D (6 bases). This CDR3 spans 13 amino acids. V was clipped by 8 bases and J by 4 bases, with 13 bases between them. Germline V gene sequence: CDR1 SNHLY, CDR2 FYNNEI.